The 7 T cell receptor beta chains listed next were all sequenced from one sample in a study of a mutant IDH1 vaccine in newly diagnosed glioma. No antigen is known for these receptors. Using immunoSEQ multiplex PCR, the repertoire was profiled, and TCRdb retains in-frame clones only, with some absent. The repertoire holds 60,000 to 85,000 clones, with 75% to 90% as singletons. Time point reported: week 23, last vaccination. The content of each vaccine dose was 300 ug of mutant IDH1 20-mer peptide, and topical imiquimod accompanied it. The input for sequencing was PBMCs, taken from a glioma patient whose treatment included an IDH1 peptide vaccine. These receptor sequences come from a woman between 50 and 59 years old with glioma.

The J gene is TRBJ2-3, the V gene TRBV7-8; 14 nucleotides align to TRBD2. Germline CDR1 SGHVS, CDR2 FQNEAQ. This CDR3 comprises 15 residues. The ends lost 4 bases at V and 9 bases at J; junction bases unmatched: 6. The CDR3 DNA reads as TGTGCCAGCAGCTCCGGGACTAGCGGGAGTGAGACGCAGTATTTT. This encodes CASSSGTSGSETQYF.

The genes are TRBV10-3 and TRBJ2-2; unclear D gene. V gave up 2 bases and J gave up 6 bases, with 7 bases separating them. Germline lookup yields CDR1 ENHRY and CDR2 SYGVKD. The CDR3 runs 13 residues. CDR3 coding DNA: TGTGCCATCAGTGAGGAGCCACCCGGGGAGCTGTTTTTT. Translating it yields CAISEEPPGELFF.

The chain recombines TRBV19 with TRBJ2-1; D uncertain. Per the germline V gene, CDR1 is LNHDA and CDR2 is SQIVND (reference sequence). CDR3 size: 13 residues. Deletions cut 3 bases from V and 4 bases from J, with 7 bases between. The CDR3 region has the DNA TGTGCCAGTAGTATTGGCACGTACAATGAGCAGTTCTTC. The encoded protein is CASSIGTYNEQFF.

The chain is built from TRBV4-1 and TRBJ2-7; 7 bases are shared with TRBD2. The CDR3 runs 16 residues. V was clipped by 1 base and J by 0 bases; unmatched bases: 6. The V gene's germline CDR1 is MGHRA and CDR2 YSYEKL. The CDR3 coding sequence is TGCGCCAGCAGCCAAGCTTCAGCGGGGCGCTCCTACGAGCAGTACTTC. Protein product: CASSQASAGRSYEQYF.

V usage is TRBV28 and J usage is TRBJ1-3, with D unclear. This CDR3 has 15 residues. In germline, CDR1 is MDHEN, CDR2 SYDVKM. Trimming took off 3 bases at V and 2 bases at J, with 11 bases between the two ends. CDR3 protein: CASSFGMGPGNTIYF. The CDR3 DNA reads as TGTGCCAGCAGTTTTGGGATGGGTCCTGGAAACACCATATATTTT.

The chain combines TRBV30 with TRBJ1-1; 8 positions match TRBD1. The CDR3 is 12 amino acids. The J segment lost 7 bases and the V segment lost 3 bases, leaving 4 bases of the junction unmatched. The germline gives CDR1 GTSNPN, CDR2 SVGIG (reference sequence). The CDR3 sequence is CAWSGTGDEAFF. The CDR3, as DNA: TGTGCCTGGAGCGGGACAGGAGATGAAGCTTTCTTT.

Notes on this clone: One end of the junction is discordant with germline, which a read error may explain. V is TRBV7-7 and J is TRBJ1-5; 8 bases match TRBD1. The CDR3 consists of 17 residues. Looked up from germline, CDR1 is SSHAT and CDR2 is FNYEAQ (reference sequence). The CDR3 here is CASSLSPHAGGDQPQHF. The CDR3 DNA reads TGTGCTAGCAGCTTATCTCCCCACGCAGGGGGCGATCAGCCCCAGCATTTT.